A selection of T cell receptor beta chains follows, all from one sample in a study of blood T cell repertoires in COVID-19. Sequencing used immunoSEQ multiplex PCR; TCRdb keeps in-frame clones, though not all of them. The sample has about 160,000 clones; about 88% are singletons. Sequencing was done on a sample of peripheral blood. The receptors were sampled from a man in his sixties with active or convalescent COVID-19. CDR3s include the opening cysteine and the closing phenylalanine or tryptophan. A D gene is named only where the DNA matches it firmly. Size is omitted from some rows. Given values are once, few, many or a class for expanded clones.

cdr3_nt: TGTGCCAGCTCACACGGGACAGGGGAAGAAAAACTGTTTTTT; cdr3_aa: CASSHGTGEEKLFF; v_call: TRBV18; clone_size: .; d_call: TRBD1; j_call: TRBJ1-4
cdr3_nt: TGTGCCAGCAGTTACTGGGGTCGGGATAGTGAAGCTTTCTTT; cdr3_aa: CASSYWGRDSEAFF; v_call: TRBV6-5; clone_size: .; d_call: .; j_call: TRBJ1-1
cdr3_nt: TGTGCCAGCAGTTACCAAACAGGATCTGGAACTGAAGCTTTCTTT; cdr3_aa: CASSYQTGSGTEAFF; v_call: TRBV6-5; clone_size: .; d_call: .; j_call: TRBJ1-1
cdr3_nt: TGTGCCAGCAGTCCAACAGGGGCTCATAACTATGGCTACACCTTC; cdr3_aa: CASSPTGAHNYGYTF; v_call: TRBV27; clone_size: .; d_call: TRBD1; j_call: TRBJ1-2
cdr3_nt: TGTGCCAGCAGTTTCGACTTACGCGGAGGGGAGACCCAGTACTTC; cdr3_aa: CASSFDLRGGETQYF; v_call: TRBV2; clone_size: .; d_call: .; j_call: TRBJ2-5
cdr3_nt: TGTGCCAGCAGTTCTACAGGGGACTATAATTCACCCCTCCACTTT; cdr3_aa: CASSSTGDYNSPLHF; v_call: TRBV28; clone_size: .; d_call: TRBD1; j_call: TRBJ1-6
cdr3_nt: TGTGCCTGGGCCAGGATTCTGAACACTGAAGCTTTCTTT; cdr3_aa: CAWARILNTEAFF; v_call: TRBV30; clone_size: .; d_call: .; j_call: TRBJ1-1
cdr3_nt: TGCGCCAGCAGTGAGCAAACAGGCATCACCGGGGAGCTGTTTTTT; cdr3_aa: CASSEQTGITGELFF; v_call: TRBV10-2; clone_size: .; d_call: .; j_call: TRBJ2-2
cdr3_nt: TGTGCCAGCAGCGAACAGGCTCTGACGGATCAGCCCCAGCATTTT; cdr3_aa: CASSEQALTDQPQHF; v_call: TRBV2; clone_size: .; d_call: .; j_call: TRBJ1-5
cdr3_nt: TGTGCCAGCAGCGCTAAGGGACAGGGGCCTTATGGCTACACCTTC; cdr3_aa: CASSAKGQGPYGYTF; v_call: TRBV2; clone_size: .; d_call: TRBD1; j_call: TRBJ1-2
cdr3_nt: TGTGCCAGCAGTTTTAGCGGACGGGAGACTGAAGCTTTCTTT; cdr3_aa: CASSFSGRETEAFF; v_call: TRBV2; clone_size: .; d_call: .; j_call: TRBJ1-1
cdr3_nt: TGTGCCAGCTCACCAGGGGAGGGCTACACCTTC; cdr3_aa: CASSPGEGYTF; v_call: TRBV18; clone_size: .; d_call: .; j_call: TRBJ1-2
cdr3_nt: TGTGCCACGGACCCGGGGGGGAACACCGGGGAGCTGTTTTTT; cdr3_aa: CATDPGGNTGELFF; v_call: TRBV6-5; clone_size: once; d_call: TRBD2; j_call: TRBJ2-2
cdr3_nt: TGCAGCGTTGAAGTAGGGACAGGGGGACACTATGGCTACACCTTC; cdr3_aa: CSVEVGTGGHYGYTF; v_call: TRBV29-1; clone_size: .; d_call: TRBD1; j_call: TRBJ1-2
cdr3_nt: TGTGCCAGCTCACCATCGTCAGGTATCCAAGAGACCCAGTACTTC; cdr3_aa: CASSPSSGIQETQYF; v_call: TRBV18; clone_size: .; d_call: .; j_call: TRBJ2-5
cdr3_nt: TGTGCCAGCAGTGTCCCCGGGACAGGGGGGTCACCCCTCCACTTT; cdr3_aa: CASSVPGTGGSPLHF; v_call: TRBV25-1; clone_size: .; d_call: TRBD1; j_call: TRBJ1-6
cdr3_nt: TGTGCCAGTAGTATCGGGGTCAACAATCAGCCCCAGCATTTT; cdr3_aa: CASSIGVNNQPQHF; v_call: TRBV19; clone_size: .; d_call: .; j_call: TRBJ1-5
cdr3_nt: TGTGCCAGCAGTCCAAGGACAGGGGATAATTCACCCCTCCACTTT; cdr3_aa: CASSPRTGDNSPLHF; v_call: TRBV6-5; clone_size: .; d_call: TRBD1; j_call: TRBJ1-6
cdr3_nt: TGTGCCATCAAAACTAACGGACAGCTATATGGCTACACCTTC; cdr3_aa: CAIKTNGQLYGYTF; v_call: TRBV10-3; clone_size: once; d_call: .; j_call: TRBJ1-2
cdr3_nt: TGTGCCAGCAGCTATTCACCCGGACTAGGTGGTTACGAGCAGTACTTC; cdr3_aa: CASSYSPGLGGYEQYF; v_call: TRBV3-1/TRBV3-2; clone_size: .; d_call: TRBD2; j_call: TRBJ2-7
cdr3_nt: TGCGCCAGCAGCTCTGACAGGGGGCGCGTCTCTGGTAATGAAAAACTGTTTTTT; cdr3_aa: CASSSDRGRVSGNEKLFF; v_call: TRBV5-1; clone_size: .; d_call: TRBD1; j_call: TRBJ1-4
cdr3_nt: TGTGCCAGCAGTTACTCAGGGGGTTATAATTCACCCCTCCACTTT; cdr3_aa: CASSYSGGYNSPLHF; v_call: TRBV6-5; clone_size: .; d_call: .; j_call: TRBJ1-6
cdr3_nt: TGTGCCAGCAGTCCCCTAGGGGCCCCAAAGGATACGCAGTATTTT; cdr3_aa: CASSPLGAPKDTQYF; v_call: TRBV6-6; clone_size: .; d_call: .; j_call: TRBJ2-3
cdr3_nt: TGTGCCAGCAGTGAAAGGGACAGCCGCAATGAGCAGTTCTTC; cdr3_aa: CASSERDSRNEQFF; v_call: TRBV25-1; clone_size: .; d_call: TRBD1; j_call: TRBJ2-1
cdr3_nt: TGTGCCAGCAGTTACGCAGACACAGGGTTTGAAGCTTTCTTT; cdr3_aa: CASSYADTGFEAFF; v_call: TRBV6-2/TRBV6-3; clone_size: .; d_call: .; j_call: TRBJ1-1
cdr3_nt: TGTGCCATCACTGGGGAGTACAATGAGCAGTTCTTC; cdr3_aa: CAITGEYNEQFF; v_call: TRBV10-3; clone_size: .; d_call: .; j_call: TRBJ2-1
cdr3_nt: TGTGCCAGCAGTTTATTCCGACTCGGCCCCCCCGGTGAAGCTTTCTTT; cdr3_aa: CASSLFRLGPPGEAFF; v_call: TRBV27; clone_size: .; d_call: .; j_call: TRBJ1-1
cdr3_nt: TGTGCCAGCAGTTACTCGAAGCCCGGGAGGGGGACTGAAGCTTTCTTT; cdr3_aa: CASSYSKPGRGTEAFF; v_call: TRBV6-2/TRBV6-3; clone_size: .; d_call: .; j_call: TRBJ1-1
cdr3_nt: TGTGCCAGCTCACTAGAGAGACAGGGTAATTTCGGCGAGCAGTACTTC; cdr3_aa: CASSLERQGNFGEQYF; v_call: TRBV18; clone_size: .; d_call: TRBD1; j_call: TRBJ2-7
cdr3_nt: TGTGCCAGCAGCCCTTCGACAGGGGGAAGGGTTCAGTACTTC; cdr3_aa: CASSPSTGGRVQYF; v_call: TRBV27; clone_size: .; d_call: TRBD1; j_call: TRBJ2-4
cdr3_nt: TGTGCCAGCAGCGAAGGGCGGACAGGGAACACCGGGGAGCTGTTTTTT; cdr3_aa: CASSEGRTGNTGELFF; v_call: TRBV2; clone_size: .; d_call: TRBD1; j_call: TRBJ2-2
cdr3_nt: TGTGCCAGCAGCTTAGGCCTATATGGCTACACCTTC; cdr3_aa: CASSLGLYGYTF; v_call: TRBV7-9; clone_size: .; d_call: .; j_call: TRBJ1-2
cdr3_nt: TGTGCCAGCAGCTGGAGGGACTCCTCCTACGAGCAGTACTTC; cdr3_aa: CASSWRDSSYEQYF; v_call: TRBV5-6; clone_size: .; d_call: .; j_call: TRBJ2-7
cdr3_nt: TGTGCCAGTAGTCCATGGACAGGGGATGGCTACACCTTC; cdr3_aa: CASSPWTGDGYTF; v_call: TRBV19; clone_size: .; d_call: TRBD1; j_call: TRBJ1-2
cdr3_nt: TGTGCCAGCAGTGAGGGGGCAGAAGCTAGAGCTTTCTTT; cdr3_aa: CASSEGAEARAFF; v_call: TRBV6-1; clone_size: .; d_call: .; j_call: TRBJ1-1
cdr3_nt: TGTGCCAGCAGCTTAGAGGGCGGGGGCCGTAGCACAGATACGCAGTATTTT; cdr3_aa: CASSLEGGGRSTDTQYF; v_call: TRBV7-6; clone_size: .; d_call: .; j_call: TRBJ2-3
cdr3_nt: TGTGCCAGCAGCCAACAGGGGGCCCCATTCTATGGCTACACCTTC; cdr3_aa: CASSQQGAPFYGYTF; v_call: TRBV27; clone_size: .; d_call: TRBD1; j_call: TRBJ1-2
cdr3_nt: TGTGCCAGCAGCCCACTGCCGGGCGGGAGTTCAATAGATACGCAGTATTTT; cdr3_aa: CASSPLPGGSSIDTQYF; v_call: TRBV7-2; clone_size: .; d_call: TRBD2; j_call: TRBJ2-3
cdr3_nt: TGTGCCAGCAGCTACGGAGGACAGGGAGGAGAGACCCAGTACTTC; cdr3_aa: CASSYGGQGGETQYF; v_call: TRBV7-9; clone_size: .; d_call: TRBD1; j_call: TRBJ2-5
cdr3_nt: TGTGCCAGCTCACCACTCTTCCTTAGCGGGAGGGAAGAGACCCAGTACTTC; cdr3_aa: CASSPLFLSGREETQYF; v_call: TRBV18; clone_size: .; d_call: TRBD2; j_call: TRBJ2-5
cdr3_nt: TGTGCCAGCAGTGAAGTCGGGGGTTGGGTGAATGAAAAACTGTTTTTT; cdr3_aa: CASSEVGGWVNEKLFF; v_call: TRBV2; clone_size: .; d_call: .; j_call: TRBJ1-4
cdr3_nt: TGTGCCAGCAGCCCCAGGGGTAGCACCGGGGAGCTGTTTTTT; cdr3_aa: CASSPRGSTGELFF; v_call: TRBV3-1/TRBV3-2; clone_size: .; d_call: .; j_call: TRBJ2-2
cdr3_nt: TGTGCCAGCAGCTTAGATCGTAGCCAGGGAGGGACCCAGTACTTC; cdr3_aa: CASSLDRSQGGTQYF; v_call: TRBV11-2; clone_size: .; d_call: .; j_call: TRBJ2-5
cdr3_nt: TGTGCCAGCAGTTACGCCGGGACAGGGATCTACAATGAGCAGTTCTTC; cdr3_aa: CASSYAGTGIYNEQFF; v_call: TRBV6-6; clone_size: once; d_call: TRBD1; j_call: TRBJ2-1
cdr3_nt: TGTGCCAGCAGTTACTCGCCGAGCTCCTACAATGAGCAGTTCTTC; cdr3_aa: CASSYSPSSYNEQFF; v_call: TRBV6-5; clone_size: .; d_call: .; j_call: TRBJ2-1
cdr3_nt: TGTGCCAGCAGCCCCTCGGGACAGTTGAACACTGAAGCTTTCTTT; cdr3_aa: CASSPSGQLNTEAFF; v_call: TRBV3-1/TRBV3-2; clone_size: .; d_call: TRBD1; j_call: TRBJ1-1
cdr3_nt: TGTGCCAGTAGTATAAACAGCGGGGAGCTGTTTTTT; cdr3_aa: CASSINSGELFF; v_call: TRBV19; clone_size: .; d_call: .; j_call: TRBJ2-2
cdr3_nt: TGTGCCAGCAGCCCAGGGTGGGCGGGAGGTTTCTACGAGCAGTACTTC; cdr3_aa: CASSPGWAGGFYEQYF; v_call: TRBV3-1/TRBV3-2; clone_size: .; d_call: TRBD2; j_call: TRBJ2-7
cdr3_nt: TGTGCCAGCCGACAGGGGCCCTCCTACGAGCAGTACTTC; cdr3_aa: CASRQGPSYEQYF; v_call: TRBV6-5; clone_size: .; d_call: TRBD1; j_call: TRBJ2-7
cdr3_nt: TGCGCCAGCAGCTTGGGGAGGGGAGAGACCCAGTACTTC; cdr3_aa: CASSLGRGETQYF; v_call: TRBV5-1; clone_size: .; d_call: .; j_call: TRBJ2-5
cdr3_nt: TGTGCCATCAGTGAGCCTAGCGGGAGGTATAATGAGCAGTTCTTC; cdr3_aa: CAISEPSGRYNEQFF; v_call: TRBV10-3; clone_size: .; d_call: TRBD2; j_call: TRBJ2-1
cdr3_nt: TGTGCCAGCAGTGAATTTTCCCGGACACCCTATGGCTACACCTTC; cdr3_aa: CASSEFSRTPYGYTF; v_call: TRBV6-1; clone_size: once; d_call: .; j_call: TRBJ1-2
cdr3_nt: TGTGCCACCAGCAGAGATATAGGACAGGGTTTCGAGCAGTACTTC; cdr3_aa: CATSRDIGQGFEQYF; v_call: TRBV15; clone_size: .; d_call: TRBD1; j_call: TRBJ2-7
cdr3_nt: TGTGCCAGCAGTTTGCGGGAGGGGGAGACCCAGTACTTC; cdr3_aa: CASSLREGETQYF; v_call: TRBV12-3/TRBV12-4; clone_size: .; d_call: TRBD2; j_call: TRBJ2-5
cdr3_nt: TGTGCCAGCAGTGAAGCGGGACTAGCACCATACAATGAGCAGTTCTTC; cdr3_aa: CASSEAGLAPYNEQFF; v_call: TRBV6-1; clone_size: .; d_call: TRBD2; j_call: TRBJ2-1
cdr3_nt: TGTGCCAGCAGCCGTTCTCGGACAGGGGTAAGCTACAATGAGCAGTTCTTC; cdr3_aa: CASSRSRTGVSYNEQFF; v_call: TRBV7-9; clone_size: .; d_call: TRBD1; j_call: TRBJ2-1
cdr3_nt: TGTGCCAGCAGCCAAGATAGGGGACTAGCGGGCCGTGAGACCCAGTACTTC; cdr3_aa: CASSQDRGLAGRETQYF; v_call: TRBV4-2; clone_size: .; d_call: TRBD2; j_call: TRBJ2-5